Listed below are T cell receptor beta chains from one sample, sequenced in a study of T cell repertoires in cytomegalovirus infection. TCRdb called the reads again in MiXCR, with one record for every CDR3 protein. The sample has around 240,000 distinct CDR3 sequences, roughly 22% seen once. The sequencing input was CD8+ T cells from PBMCs. The receptor set was obtained from a human donor in good health (CMV status not recorded). Some clones in this sample may be carry-over from other donors' samples. The CDR3 runs from the conserved cysteine through the conserved F or W. Each record gives: clone size, J gene, V gene, D gene, CDR3 DNA, CDR3 protein. D genes are given only for firm matches. Size tells how often a clone was seen (once, few, many) or the class of an expanded clone, and some rows leave it out.

many TRBJ1-5 TRBV6-8 TRBD1 TGTGCCAGCAACACACAGGGGCCGAGCAATCAGCCCCAGCATTTT CASNTQGPSNQPQHF
many TRBJ1-2 TRBV7-8 NA TGTGCCAGCAGCACCCGACAGGACTATGGCTACACCTTC CASSTRQDYGYTF
few TRBJ2-2 TRBV12-3/TRBV12-4 NA TGTGCCAGCAGTCTCACAACGAACACCGGGGAGCTGTTTTTT CASSLTTNTGELFF
few TRBJ2-5 TRBV6-6 NA TGTGCCAGCAGTTACTGGCCCCGGGGCCGGTACGAAGAGACCCAGTACTTC CASSYWPRGRYEETQYF
NA TRBJ2-1 TRBV3-1 NA TGTGCCAGCAGGCCCTCCCACCACGCCTTCTACAATGAGCAGTTCTTC CASRPSHHAFYNEQFF
few TRBJ2-1 TRBV2 TRBD1 TGTGCCAGCAGTGGGACAGGACCCCGGGGAGATGAGCAGTTCTTC CASSGTGPRGDEQFF
many TRBJ1-1 TRBV7-9 NA TGTGCCAGCAGGACCCCCGAGGCAGGGGTTAGGTCTGAAGCTTTCTTT CASRTPEAGVRSEAFF
many TRBJ1-1 TRBV27 NA TGTGCCAGCAGTTTATCGGGGGGCAGCTCAAACACTGAAGCTTTCTTT CASSLSGGSSNTEAFF
NA TRBJ2-1 TRBV18 NA TGTGCCAGCTCACCAGAGCGTCTAAGCTCCTACAATGAGCAGTTCTTC CASSPERLSSYNEQFF
NA TRBJ2-1 TRBV4-2 TRBD2 TGTGCCAGCAGCCCAACCCCAGCGGGGGCCACCTACAATGAGCAGTTCTTC CASSPTPAGATYNEQFF
many TRBJ1-1 TRBV4-1 NA TGCGCCAGCAGCCAAACGGACAGAGCTTTCTTT CASSQTDRAFF
NA TRBJ2-1 TRBV7-9 TRBD1 TGTGCCAGCAGCTTCTCGGGGAGGGGGACAGGGCCCTACAATGAGCAGTTCTTC CASSFSGRGTGPYNEQFF
NA TRBJ2-3 TRBV7-6 NA TGTGCCAGCAGCTGGGACCAACTTAAATTCACAGATACGCAGTATTTT CASSWDQLKFTDTQYF
many TRBJ1-2 TRBV12-3/TRBV12-4 NA TGTGCCAGCAGTTTCGGGACTGATGGCTACACCTTC CASSFGTDGYTF
NA TRBJ2-1 TRBV29-1 NA TGCAGCGTTGAAGATCGGGGCGACCCAACCTACAATGAGCAGTTCTTC CSVEDRGDPTYNEQFF
NA TRBJ2-7 TRBV20-1 NA TGCAGTGCTAGAGATTTCAGGTACTCCTACGAGCAGTACTTC CSARDFRYSYEQYF
many TRBJ2-5 TRBV4-1 TRBD2 TGCGCCAGCAGCCAATCCACTAGCGGGGTGCAAGAGACCCAGTACTTC CASSQSTSGVQETQYF
many TRBJ2-7 TRBV7-9 NA TGTGCCAGCAGCATGGGGGATTACTCCTACGAGCAGTACTTC CASSMGDYSYEQYF
NA TRBJ2-2 TRBV7-9 TRBD2 TGTGCCAGCAGCTTAAGCTTGCGGGGGGCGAACACCGGGGAGCTGTTTTTT CASSLSLRGANTGELFF
many TRBJ2-6 TRBV7-9 NA TGTGCCAGCAGCCCTCGGGACAAACTCCTCTCTGGGGCCAACGTCCTGACTTTC CASSPRDKLLSGANVLTF
many TRBJ2-5 TRBV7-2 NA TGTGCCAGCAGATCAGGGTATGGGGAGACCCAGTACTTC CASRSGYGETQYF
many TRBJ2-7 TRBV2 NA TGTGCCAGCATTACAGTCTACGAGCAGTACTTC CASITVYEQYF
few TRBJ2-3 TRBV12-3/TRBV12-4 TRBD1 TGTGCCAGCAGCCCCGTGACAGGGTACGCAGATACGCAGTATTTT CASSPVTGYADTQYF
few TRBJ2-7 TRBV19 NA TGTGCCAGTAGTATACAGGGCGAAAACTACGAGCAGTACTTC CASSIQGENYEQYF
few TRBJ2-4 TRBV2 NA TGTGCCAGCAGTGAACTTAGCGGGACAGAGATAATCCTAGCCAAAAACATTCAGTACTTC CASSELSGTEIILAKNIQYF
NA TRBJ2-4 TRBV2 TRBD2 TGTGCCAGCAGTGAAAGACTAGCTGTTTCGGCGAACATTCAGTACTTC CASSERLAVSANIQYF
many TRBJ2-1 TRBV20-1 TRBD2 TGCAGTGCGGACACCGGGACTAGCGGGGGGGGAGAGAGCTCCTACAATGAGCAGTTCTTC CSADTGTSGGGESSYNEQFF
many TRBJ2-1 TRBV11-2 TRBD2 TGTGCCAGCAGCCCGACTAGCGGGGGGGCAAATGAGCAGTTCTTC CASSPTSGGANEQFF
many TRBJ1-1 TRBV7-8 NA TGTGCCAGCAGCCCCTTAACAGGAATGAACACTGAAGCTTTCTTT CASSPLTGMNTEAFF
NA TRBJ2-2 TRBV5-1 NA TGCGCCAGCAGCTTAGGGGCCTCGACAGCGAACACCGGGGAGCTGTTTTTT CASSLGASTANTGELFF
few TRBJ1-1 TRBV2 NA TGTGCCAGCAGAGAACAGGGATCCGGCACTGAAGCTTTCTTT CASREQGSGTEAFF
few TRBJ2-7 TRBV2 NA TGTGCCAGCAGTGACAAACAGTCTTCCTACGAGCAGTACTTC CASSDKQSSYEQYF
NA TRBJ2-2 TRBV18 TRBD1 TGTGCCAGCTCACTTACAGGGGGCCTCTACACCGGGGAGCTGTTTTTT CASSLTGGLYTGELFF
NA TRBJ2-3 TRBV5-6 NA TGTGCCAGCAGCAACACAGGGTCCCCAGATACGCAGTATTTT CASSNTGSPDTQYF
NA TRBJ2-1 TRBV27 TRBD2 TGTGCCAGCAGTTCCGGGGGGGCCCAGTTCTTC CASSSGGAQFF
NA TRBJ2-7 TRBV29-1 NA TGCAGCGCCGGGACGGGCTCGGAGGAGCAGTACTTC CSAGTGSEEQYF
few TRBJ1-2 TRBV20-1 TRBD1 TGCAGTGCTAGATCCCGACAGGGCGACTATGGCTACACCTTC CSARSRQGDYGYTF
many TRBJ2-1 TRBV19 NA TGTGCCAGTACCCAGGGACTTAACTCCTACAATGAGCAGTTCTTC CASTQGLNSYNEQFF
NA TRBJ2-5 TRBV12-3/TRBV12-4 NA TGTGCCAGCAGCGCCTCTGTGAGGGGGCCTTGGGAGGCCCAGTACTTC CASSASVRGPWEAQYF
few TRBJ2-2 TRBV20-1 NA TGCAGTGCTAGAGACCGGGACAAGAACACCGGGGAGCTGTTTTTT CSARDRDKNTGELFF
many TRBJ1-1 TRBV12-3/TRBV12-4 NA TGTGCCAGCAGCCTGGCAATAGAGAACACTGAAGCTTTCTTT CASSLAIENTEAFF